This TCR beta chain was identified in a study of Ad26.COV2.S vaccination and SARS-CoV-2 variants. Produced via immunoSEQ multiplex PCR; TCRdb's table is partial and in-frame only. The data contain about 350,000 clones, approximately 84% of them singletons. Germline CDR1 is SNHLY and CDR2 is FYNNEI. Trimming removed 4 bases at V and 0 bases at J, with 16 bases between. This CDR3 has 16 amino acids. As to treatment: 15 to 20 received Ad26.COV2.S at low or high dose, single or two shots; 5 received placebo; per-sample allocation not given. The study sampled participants on day 63 after the first vaccine or placebo injection.

This TCR derives from a person between 18 and 60 years old who received the Ad26.COV2.S COVID-19 vaccine or a placebo. The starting material was peripheral blood, obtained in a trial of Ad26.COV2.S vaccine versus placebo. The chain links TRBV2 to TRBJ2-7; possibly TRBD2 for D (5 bases). The CDR3 is CASSVASQYYSYEQYF. DNA of the CDR3: TGTGCCAGCAGTGTAGCTAGCCAATACTACTCCTACGAGCAGTACTTC.